Below are 20 T cell receptor beta chains sequenced from a single sample in a study of shared clonotypes between healthy human individuals (dated by TCRdb to 2018 to 2021). CD8 naive samples consisted of CD45RO-negative cells that were positively selected for CCR7, yielding a CD45RA+CCR7+ population without TemRA cells. Preparation of the library involved the immunoSEQ multiplex PCR assay. Drawn from immuneACCESS, this table holds only the in-frame rearrangements with V and J called that TCRdb kept. Clones are partly lost; checked studies trace under half to an unresolved V gene and leave the rest unexplained. This sample is represented by hundreds of thousands of clones; 95% to 98% of them were singletons. Jointly, the top ten make up 0.3% of the sample. Sequencing was carried out using naive CD8+ T cells sorted from blood. Per the publication, the cell subset or site label means: CD45RA+CCR7+. Every receptor here comes from a man aged 30-40 years in good health.

The V and J genes are TRBV7-6 and TRBJ2-1; the match to TRBD2 covers 10 bases. There are 16 residues in the CDR3. J was trimmed by 4 bases and V by 1 base; bases with no gene match: 4. Germline V CDR1 and CDR2: SGHVS, FNYEAQ. DNA for the CDR3: TGTGCCAGCAGCTTAGGCCAGGGACTAGCGTACAATGAGCAGTTCTTC. Amino acid sequence: CASSLGQGLAYNEQFF. Filled out from reference TRBV7-6 and TRBJ2-1, the complete variable domain reads GAGVSQSPRYKVTKRGQDVALRCDPISGHVSLYWYRQALGQGPEFLTYFNYEAQQDKSGLPNDRFSAERPEGSISTLTIQRTEQRDSAMYRCASSLGQGLAYNEQFFGPGTRLTVL.

The count of this clone is one. The J gene is TRBJ2-7, the V gene TRBV6-6; the D gene is possibly TRBD2 (5 bases). V shed 7 bases and J shed 4 bases, with 20 bases lying between them. Per germline, CDR1 MNHNY and CDR2 SVGAGI (reference sequence). This CDR3 spans 15 amino acids. The CDR3 DNA reads TGTGCCAGCACCCTGCGGGCGGAAGTCTTGTACGAGCAGTACTTC. This gives the protein CASTLRAEVLYEQYF.

The chain joins TRBV2 to TRBJ1-5; the D gene is possibly TRBD1 (6 bases). Germline V CDR1 and CDR2: SNHLY, FYNNEI. The V end was cut by 1 base, the J end by 5 bases, with 12 bases between. This CDR3 has 15 residues. The CDR3: CASSEEDRAYQPQHF. CDR3 nucleotides: TGTGCCAGCAGTGAAGAGGACAGAGCCTATCAGCCCCAGCATTTT.

The rearrangement uses TRBV16 and TRBJ1-2; TRBD1 might be the D (5 bases). Looked up from germline, CDR1 is KGHSY and CDR2 is FQNENV. V lost 3 bases, J lost 8 bases, and 25 bases lay in between. The CDR3 is 17 amino acids. CDR3: CASSQTTSTAGTGGYTF. The CDR3 coding sequence is TGTGCCAGCAGCCAGACGACCTCAACCGCGGGGACTGGGGGCTACACCTTC.

The chain has TRBV27 and TRBJ1-5; possibly TRBD1 for D (5 bases). V was trimmed by 6 bases and J by 5 bases, leaving 14 bases between them. The CDR3 sequence is 14 residues long. Germline loops: CDR1 MNHEY, CDR2 SMNVEV (reference sequence). The CDR3 region is CASRPGRFDQPQHF. The CDR3 region has the DNA TGTGCCAGCAGACCAGGGAGGTTCGATCAGCCCCAGCATTTT.

The chain has TRBV6-1 and TRBJ2-5; D perhaps matches TRBD2 (5 bases). With 2 bases removed from V and 3 bases from J, the gap between germline ends came to 13 bases. In germline, CDR1 is MNHNS, CDR2 SASEGT. The CDR3 totals 15 residues. CDR3 sequence: CASSEMGRGKETQYF. In DNA form, the CDR3 reads TGTGCCAGCAGTGAAATGGGTCGGGGAAAAGAGACCCAGTACTTC.

V is TRBV7-9 and J is TRBJ2-3, with D perhaps matching TRBD1 (8 bases). CDR1 and CDR2 (germline): SEHNR, FQNEAQ (reference sequence). Trimming took 5 bases from V and 2 from J, leaving 17 bases between them. The CDR3 runs to 16 residues. The CDR3 DNA reads as TGTGCCAGCAGCCAATACAGGGGGGACTACACAGATACGCAGTATTTT. Protein product: CASSQYRGDYTDTQYF.

CDR3 protein: CASSPLEGMDGYTF. The CDR3 bases are TGTGCCAGCAGTCCCCTGGAGGGGATGGATGGCTACACCTTC. V is TRBV6-6 and J is TRBJ1-2; D is perhaps TRBD1 (5 bases). Germline V gene data show CDR1 as MNHNY and CDR2 as SVGAGI (reference sequence). This CDR3 has 14 amino acids. V shed 5 bases and J shed 6 bases, with 16 bases lying between them.

The V gene is TRBV11-3, the J gene TRBJ1-1; D call uncertain. Germline assignment: CDR1 SGHNT and CDR2 YENEEA. CDR3 size: 15 residues. Trimming left V 2 bases short and J 0 bases short, with 10 bases between. This CDR3 is CASSLNSGVNTEAFF. The CDR3 DNA follows: TGTGCCAGCAGCTTAAATTCCGGGGTGAACACTGAAGCTTTCTTT.

The gene calls are TRBV7-9 and TRBJ2-2; D remains unclear. CDR1 SEHNR and CDR2 FQNEAQ come from the germline V gene (reference sequence). The V end lost 5 bases, the J end lost 6 bases, and 10 bases lay between the germline ends. This CDR3 region has 13 residues. The DNA of the CDR3 is TGTGCCAGCAGCCCCCTCCAGGCCGGGGAGCTGTTTTTT. Amino acid sequence: CASSPLQAGELFF.

This chain links TRBV9 with TRBJ2-1; D not resolved. Germline V gene lookup returns CDR1 SGDLS and CDR2 YYNGEE. The CDR3 has 15 amino acids. V lost 0 bases to trimming and J lost 12 bases, with 19 bases between them. The CDR3 DNA follows: TGTGCCAGCAGCGTAGAGGGCTCTTCCCTAATGGCGCAGTTCTTC. Amino acid sequence: CASSVEGSSLMAQFF.

V is TRBV5-4 and J is TRBJ2-3; 11 bases fit TRBD2. Losses at the gene ends were 4 bases for V and 0 bases for J; bases not matched to a gene: 10. Germline V gene data show CDR1 as SGHNT and CDR2 as YYREEE (reference sequence). The CDR3 is 18 residues long. The CDR3 nucleotides are TGTGCCAGCAGCGGGGGTCCTAGCGGGAGGCTCAGCACAGATACGCAGTATTTT. This translates into CASSGGPSGRLSTDTQYF.

This rearrangement joins TRBV4-1 to TRBJ1-2; no clear D. CDR3 length: 12 amino acids. V shed 1 base and J shed 8 bases, with 8 bases lying between them. Per germline, CDR1 MGHRA and CDR2 YSYEKL. The CDR3 is CASSQGMLGYTF. The CDR3 nucleotides read TGCGCCAGCAGCCAAGGAATGTTGGGCTACACCTTC.

The gene calls are TRBV6-5 and TRBJ2-2; the D gene is possibly TRBD1 (6 bases). Trimming took off 6 bases at V and 1 base at J, with 9 bases between the two ends. The CDR3 runs 14 residues. The germline V gene encodes CDR1 MNHEY and CDR2 SVGAGI. The DNA of the CDR3 is TGTGCCAGCAGCCTGACAGGGAACACCGGGGAGCTGTTTTTT. Translated: CASSLTGNTGELFF.

J is TRBJ2-7 and V is TRBV25-1; no clear D gene. CDR3 length: 15 amino acids. Germline V CDR1 and CDR2: MGHDK, SYGVNS. Trimming removed 4 bases from V and 3 bases from J, with 16 bases in between. The DNA of the CDR3 is TGTGCCAGCAGTGGGTTAGCTAGTATGAACTACGAGCAGTACTTC. Translation gives CASSGLASMNYEQYF.

The CDR3 DNA sequence: TGTGCCAGCAGTTTATATGGCTCCACCTACGAGCAGTACTTC. This sequence encodes CASSLYGSTYEQYF. The J gene is TRBJ2-7, the V gene TRBV27; no clear D. This CDR3 comprises 14 residues. V was pared by 1 base and J by 2 bases, with 9 bases between. Germline V gene sequence: CDR1 MNHEY, CDR2 SMNVEV (reference sequence).

The chain recombines TRBV7-9 with TRBJ1-1, with D hard to call. The CDR3 is made up of 12 amino acids. The V end was cut by 3 bases, the J end by 3 bases, with 5 bases between. Germline CDR1 and CDR2: SEHNR and FQNEAQ (reference sequence). The CDR3 DNA reads as TGTGCCAGCAGCTTCGTGTACACTGAAGCTTTCTTT. The encoded protein is CASSFVYTEAFF.

The rearrangement links TRBV2 to TRBJ2-7; 9 nucleotides match TRBD1. The CDR3 length is 16 residues. Germline loops: CDR1 SNHLY, CDR2 FYNNEI. Trimming took 8 bases from V and 3 from J; bases not matched to a gene: 14. CDR3 sequence (DNA): TGTGCCAGCGATCGCGACGCCGGGACAGGGAACTACGAGCAGTACTTC. It specifies CASDRDAGTGNYEQYF.

For the CDR3, the DNA is TGTGCCAGCAGCCGGACTAGCGGGAGTTACGAGCAGTACTTC. Translated: CASSRTSGSYEQYF. V usage is TRBV11-1 and J usage is TRBJ2-7; 13 bases match TRBD2. The length of the CDR3 is 14 residues. The V gene end was trimmed by 5 bases and the J gene end by 4 bases; junction bases not matched to a gene: 2. The germline gives CDR1 SGHAT, CDR2 FQDESV (reference sequence).

This chain joins TRBV13 and TRBJ2-7; D may be TRBD1 (6 bases). V was pared by 3 bases and J by 7 bases, with 16 bases between. Per the germline V gene, CDR1 is PRHDT and CDR2 is FYEKMQ (reference sequence). CDR3 length equals 14 residues. Here the CDR3 DNA reads TGTGCCAGCAGCTTTGGACAGCCCCTCGGAGAGCAGTACTTC. Amino acid sequence: CASSFGQPLGEQYF. The whole variable domain, filled in from reference TRBV13 and TRBJ2-7, reads AAGVIQSPRHLIKEKRETATLKCYPIPRHDTVYWYQQGPGQDPQFLISFYEKMQSDKGSIPDRFSAQQFSDYHSELNMSSLELGDSALYFCASSFGQPLGEQYFGPGTRLTVT.